Below are 18 T cell receptor beta chains sequenced from a single sample in a study of immune heterogeneity within non-small cell lung tumors. The template for each sample was around 540 ng of genomic DNA, which had been extracted from bulk tumor tissue. During surgery, several far-apart biopsies were obtained from every primary tumor. Their non-small cell lung cancer was newly diagnosed and untreated, and the patients underwent curative surgery. Multiplex PCR amplified the TCR beta CDR3 region. Its first round ran for roughly 9 cycles with 32 V and 13 J primers. MiXCR was run by TCRdb on the multiplex PCR reads, yielding one entry per CDR3 protein. This sample has several thousand distinct CDR3 sequences, with around half found just once. Sequenced input: lung tumor tissue. The receptors here all came from a man in his 60s with non-small cell lung cancer.

This clonotype was recorded at least ten times. This chain joins TRBV5-1 and TRBJ2-1; 7 bases are shared with TRBD2. The CDR3 covers 16 residues. V was clipped by 3 bases and J by 6 bases; unmatched bases: 12. Germline values: CDR1 SGHRS, CDR2 YFSETQ. CDR3 sequence (DNA): TGCGCCAGCAGCTCGCAGGGCGGGAGTCGAATCAATGAGCAGTTCTTC. Translating gives CASSSQGGSRINEQFF.

This sequence joins TRBV6-1 and TRBJ2-7, with 8 nucleotides matching TRBD2. V was pared by 9 bases and J by 2 bases, with 9 bases of the junction left unmatched. Germline CDR1 and CDR2: MNHNS and SASEGT. The CDR3 extends over 14 amino acids. The CDR3, as DNA: TGTGCCAGTAGTCGTGGACTAGCTGCCTACGAGCAGTACTTC. Its protein is CASSRGLAAYEQYF.

Details on this clonotype: This could be a read error, since a much larger clone is one nucleotide away. The V call is TRBV6-5, the J call TRBJ1-1, with D unresolved. V lost 2 bases to trimming and J lost 5 bases, with 12 bases between them. The CDR3 loop spans 14 amino acids. The germline gives CDR1 MNHEY, CDR2 SVGAGI. The CDR3 DNA reads TGTGCCAGCAGTTACACGGGGATAGTGACTGAAGCTTTCTTT. Translating it yields CASSYTGIVTEAFF.

As concerns this clonotype: At one boundary the junction diverges from the germline segment, which might be a read error. The V call is TRBV6-4, the J call TRBJ1-6; unclear D gene. The CDR3 runs 14 residues. The germline V gene encodes CDR1 MRHNA and CDR2 SNTAGT. CDR3 loop: CDSSESGMGSPLNF. The CDR3 DNA sequence: TGTGACAGCAGTGAATCTGGGATGGGCTCACCCCTCAACTTT.

This clonotype was observed a handful of times. This chain connects TRBV11-3 to TRBJ2-7; 7 nucleotides line up with TRBD1. This CDR3 comprises 16 residues. Germline values: CDR1 SGHNT, CDR2 YENEEA. V gave up 5 bases and J gave up 3 bases; unmatched junction bases: 13. In DNA, the CDR3 is TGTGCCAGCAGCAGTAGAGAGACAGGGAGCTACTACGAGCAGTACTTC. This gives the protein CASSSRETGSYYEQYF.

This chain uses TRBV12-3 or TRBV12-4 with TRBJ2-1; TRBD2 aligns across 7 bases. Unmatched junction bases numbered 7, after V lost 2 bases and J lost 9 bases. The CDR3 covers 14 residues. CDR3 DNA: TGTGCCAGCAGTTTAATGGTAGCGGGTAGTGAGCAGTTCTTC. Protein: CASSLMVAGSEQFF.

V and J are TRBV2 and TRBJ2-7; TRBD1 matches at 7 bases. Germline loops: CDR1 SNHLY, CDR2 FYNNEI. The V gene end was trimmed by 6 bases and the J gene end by 4 bases; junction bases not matched to a gene: 12. The CDR3 has 15 amino acids. The CDR3 here is CASRRDSSLGYEQYF. The DNA of the CDR3 is TGTGCCAGCAGAAGGGACAGTTCTTTGGGGTACGAGCAGTACTTC. Variable domain in full (rest from reference TRBV2 and TRBJ2-7): EPEVTQTPSHQVTQMGQEVILRCVPISNHLYFYWYRQILGQKVEFLVSFYNNEISEKSEIFDDQFSVERPDGSNFTLKIRSTKLEDSAMYFCASRRDSSLGYEQYFGPGTRLTVT.

Points on this clonotype: This clone may be a read error of a much larger clone one base away. This sequence joins TRBV15 and TRBJ1-6; 7 bases agree with TRBD1. CDR1 is LNHNV and CDR2 is YYDKDF in the germline V gene (reference sequence). CDR3 length: 12 amino acids. Trimming at V came to 4 bases and at J to 11 bases, leaving 2 bases not matched to a gene. The CDR3 DNA is TGTGCCACCAGCAAGGGGGCCCCACCCCTCCACTTT. Translation: CATSKGAPPLHF.

As regards this clonotype: Mismatch with germline at one junction end may stem from a read error. V is TRBV28 and J is TRBJ2-3; 9 nucleotides agree with TRBD2. The CDR3 length is 17 residues. Germline V gives CDR1 MDHEN, CDR2 SYDVKM. CDR3 protein: CASSPRNSGRGPGTQYF. The CDR3 bases are TGTGCTAGCAGTCCCAGAAATAGCGGGAGAGGGCCTGGTACGCAGTATTTT. Full variable domain (rest looked up from reference TRBV28 and TRBJ2-3): DVKVTQSSRYLVKRTGEKVFLECVQDMDHENMFWYRQDPGLGLRLIYFSYDVKMKEKGDIPEGYSVSREKKERFSLILESASTNQTSMYLCASSPRNSGRGPGTQYFGPGTRLTVL.

This clonotype rates as medium-sized. The V gene is TRBV12-3 or TRBV12-4, the J gene TRBJ2-7; a possible D gene is TRBD2 (5 bases). Trimming left V 4 bases short and J 1 base short, with 17 bases between. This CDR3 is built from 16 residues. The CDR3 loop is CASSSLRGSRSYEQYF. In DNA, the CDR3 is TGTGCCAGCAGTTCCCTACGAGGGTCGCGATCCTACGAGCAGTACTTC.

The rearrangement uses TRBV2 and TRBJ1-2; 10 positions agree with TRBD1. The V gene's germline CDR1 is SNHLY and CDR2 FYNNEI. The CDR3 is 14 amino acids. V shed 3 bases, J shed 4 bases, and the junction held 2 bases outside the gene matches. The CDR3 is CASSEGQGTYGYTF. The CDR3 region has the DNA TGTGCCAGCAGTGAGGGACAGGGGACCTATGGCTACACCTTC.

V gene TRBV19 combines with J gene TRBJ2-7; no clear D gene. CDR1 and CDR2 (germline): LNHDA, SQIVND (reference sequence). This CDR3 spans 13 amino acids. Trimming stripped 1 base from V and 4 bases from J, with 8 bases between. The CDR3 sequence is CASSIGRSYEQYF. Here the CDR3 DNA reads TGTGCCAGTAGTATAGGGCGTAGTTACGAGCAGTACTTC.

V usage is TRBV6-1 and J usage is TRBJ2-2, with D possibly TRBD1 on 6 matching bases. The V end lost 3 bases, the J end lost 3 bases, and 11 bases lay between the germline ends. CDR3 length: 15 residues. CDR1 is MNHNS, CDR2 SASEGT, per germline. The CDR3 sequence is CASSDSAGDTGELFF. Written as DNA, the CDR3 is TGTGCCAGCAGTGATTCAGCAGGGGACACCGGGGAGCTGTTTTTT.

The CDR3 spells CASQWGGPNYGYTF. The CDR3 nucleotides read TGTGCCAGCCAATGGGGGGGGCCTAACTATGGCTACACCTTC. This rearrangement joins TRBV28 to TRBJ1-2, with a tentative D call TRBD1 (6 bases). CDR1 is MDHEN, CDR2 SYDVKM, per germline. V lost 8 bases to trimming and J lost 0 bases, with 13 bases between them. This CDR3 has 14 residues.

This clonotype counts as medium-sized. V gene TRBV20-1 combines with J gene TRBJ2-1; D perhaps matches TRBD1 (5 bases). The CDR3 is 15 residues long. With 4 bases removed from V and 6 bases from J, the gap between germline ends came to 19 bases. From germline, CDR1 is DFQATT and CDR2 SNEGSKA (reference sequence). In nucleotides, the CDR3 is TGCAGTGCTACATCAGGGCTACAAATCGGCAATGAGCAGTTCTTC. Protein: CSATSGLQIGNEQFF.

This clonotype came up a few times. The chain couples TRBV6-2 or TRBV6-3 to TRBJ1-1; weak D call: TRBD1 (5 bases). Trimming removed 5 bases at V and 1 base at J, with 8 bases between. Germline V gene data show CDR1 as MNHEY and CDR2 as SVGEGT. This CDR3 spans 13 amino acids. This CDR3 reads CASSKQENTEAFF. The CDR3 DNA reads as TGTGCCAGCAGTAAACAGGAGAACACTGAAGCTTTCTTT.

Judged by abundance, this clonotype is medium-sized (0.01 to 0.1%). The V call is TRBV14, the J call TRBJ2-7; 7 nucleotides agree with TRBD1. The CDR3 runs 15 residues. The ends lost 4 bases at V and 6 bases at J; junction bases unmatched: 12. Germline CDR1 SGHDN, CDR2 FVKESK. The CDR3 coding sequence is TGTGCCAGCAGCCCTTCGACAGGGAGAATAGCCGAGCAGTACTTC. It is translated as CASSPSTGRIAEQYF.

The chain joins TRBV2 to TRBJ1-3; D gene unclear. The CDR3 extends over 14 amino acids. V was cut by 9 bases and J by 0 bases, with 12 bases left in between. Germline CDR1 SNHLY, CDR2 FYNNEI. CDR3 in DNA: TGTGCCAGAACTAGAGGTGACTCTGGAAACACCATATATTTT. Translated, it gives CARTRGDSGNTIYF.